One and the same sample provided the 13 T cell receptor beta chains below, sequenced in a study of blood T cell repertoires in COVID-19. Repertoires were generated with immunoSEQ multiplex PCR, while TCRdb's copy carries only in-frame clones and drops some. The sample has roughly 100,000 clones, about 83% seen once. Specimen: peripheral blood. Receptors were obtained from a man aged 40-49 years with active or convalescent COVID-19.

This clone came up once. The genes are TRBV25-1 and TRBJ1-1; D gene ambiguous. Germline V gene sequence: CDR1 MGHDK, CDR2 SYGVNS. CDR3 length equals 13 residues. Trimming took off 6 bases at V and 5 bases at J, with 13 bases between the two ends. The CDR3 protein is CASSLKSSTEAFF. The CDR3 region has the DNA TGTGCCAGCAGCCTAAAAAGTTCTACTGAAGCTTTCTTT.

The chain uses TRBV3-1 (or the pseudogene TRBV3-2) and TRBJ2-7; D is perhaps TRBD2 (7 bases). The V end lost 1 base, the J end lost 0 bases, and 13 bases lay between the germline ends. Per the germline V gene, CDR1 is LGHDT and CDR2 is YNNKEL (reference sequence). The CDR3 loop spans 16 amino acids. The CDR3 spells CASSQGGGFSSYEQYF. The DNA for the CDR3 is TGTGCCAGCAGCCAAGGGGGGGGCTTCAGCTCCTACGAGCAGTACTTC.

The rearrangement links TRBV29-1 to TRBJ1-2; 7 nucleotides line up with TRBD1. Trimming cost V 4 bases and J 6 bases; bases outside gene matches: 8. Germline CDR1 and CDR2: SQVTM and ANQGSEA. The CDR3 runs 13 residues. CDR3 in DNA: TGCAGCGTTGTTCTAGGGGGCGGGAATGGCTACACCTTC. This codes for CSVVLGGGNGYTF.

With respect to this clone: One end of the junction is discordant with germline, which a read error may explain. V is TRBV5-8 and J is TRBJ2-1; tentatively, D is TRBD1 (6 bases). Per germline, CDR1 SGHTS and CDR2 YDEGEE. This CDR3 spans 12 amino acids. The CDR3 sequence: CASTRTARAEIF. CDR3 nucleotide sequence: TGTGCCAGCACGCGGACAGCCCGGGCTGAGATCTTC.

This chain links TRBV9 with TRBJ1-1; D not resolved. V lost 4 bases, J lost 3 bases, and 7 bases lay in between. This CDR3 has 12 amino acids. Germline values: CDR1 SGDLS, CDR2 YYNGEE. In DNA, the CDR3 is TGTGCCAGCAGCACCCGGGACACTGAAGCTTTCTTT. This translates into CASSTRDTEAFF.

The J gene is TRBJ1-1, the V gene TRBV12-3 or TRBV12-4; D possibly corresponds to TRBD1 (6 bases). V was clipped by 5 bases and J by 5 bases, with 12 bases between them. This CDR3 spans 13 amino acids. The CDR3 region is CASSVGGLTEAFF. The CDR3 nucleotides are TGTGCCAGCAGTGTAGGGGGGCTTACTGAAGCTTTCTTT.

This clone appeared a single time. V gene TRBV19 combines with J gene TRBJ2-2, with 7 bases fitting TRBD2. V was pared by 4 bases and J by 1 base, with 9 bases of the junction left unmatched. This CDR3 is 17 amino acids long. Germline assignment: CDR1 LNHDA and CDR2 SQIVND (reference sequence). The CDR3 nucleotides are TGTGCCAGTAGTACCCGTCCCCGGGGGGTGAACACCGGGGAGCTGTTTTTT. Residues: CASSTRPRGVNTGELFF.

This chain connects TRBV11-2 to TRBJ2-3, with D maybe TRBD1 (5 bases). The V end was cut by 2 bases, the J end by 4 bases, with 22 bases between. This CDR3 contains 18 residues. The V gene's germline CDR1 is SGHAT and CDR2 FQNNGV. The CDR3, as DNA: TGTGCCAGCAGCTTAAGGATGGCTCAGGGAAGTGTTCCAGATACGCAGTATTTT. It codes for CASSLRMAQGSVPDTQYF. Variable domain in full (rest from reference TRBV11-2 and TRBJ2-3): EAGVAQSPRYKIIEKRQSVAFWCNPISGHATLYWYQQILGQGPKLLIQFQNNGVVDDSQLPKDRFSAERLKGVDSTLKIQPAKLEDSAVYLCASSLRMAQGSVPDTQYFGPGTRLTVL.

This chain links TRBV9 with TRBJ2-2; D ambiguous. V lost 0 bases to trimming and J lost 6 bases, with 6 bases between them. CDR1 SGDLS and CDR2 YYNGEE come from the germline V gene. This CDR3 is built from 13 residues. The DNA for the CDR3 is TGTGCCAGCAGCGTAGGTAGCCCCGGGGAGCTGTTTTTT. It codes for CASSVGSPGELFF. Variable domain in full (rest from reference TRBV9 and TRBJ2-2): DSGVTQTPKHLITATGQRVTLRCSPRSGDLSVYWYQQSLDQGLQFLIQYYNGEERAKGNILERFSAQQFPDLHSELNLSSLELGDSALYFCASSVGSPGELFFGEGSRLTVL.

This clone was counted between two and nine times. This chain uses TRBV7-2 with TRBJ2-2; D might be TRBD2 (6 bases). The germline V and J ends were trimmed by 5 bases and 11 bases, with 18 bases remaining between them. Germline lookup yields CDR1 SGHTA and CDR2 FQGNSA. This CDR3 is built from 14 residues. This CDR3 reads CASSGSGGNRELFF. CDR3 bases: TGTGCCAGCAGCGGGTCCGGCGGGAATCGTGAGCTGTTTTTT.

The CDR3 bases are TGTGCCAGCAGTTATCAGGCGATTCAGTACTTC. Translation: CASSYQAIQYF. The V gene is TRBV6-6, the J gene TRBJ2-4; D is undetermined. From germline, CDR1 is MNHNY and CDR2 SVGAGI (reference sequence). The CDR3 totals 11 residues. Deletions cut 3 bases from V and 10 bases from J, with 7 bases between.

The V and J genes are TRBV7-8 and TRBJ1-1; 10 bases fit TRBD1. V trimming: 5 bases; J trimming: 10 bases; junction bases outside the gene matches: 13. The CDR3 has 15 amino acids. From germline, CDR1 is SGHVS and CDR2 FQNEAQ. The CDR3 is CASSPPADRGRGAFF. CDR3 sequence (DNA): TGTGCCAGCAGCCCCCCTGCCGACAGGGGGCGAGGAGCTTTCTTT.

The CDR3 DNA follows: TGTGCCAGCAGTTCAACGACAGGGGGGGAGACCCAGTACTTC. This encodes CASSSTTGGETQYF. The chain carries TRBV6-2 or TRBV6-3 and TRBJ2-5; 9 bases map to TRBD1. The CDR3 covers 14 residues. Trimming at V came to 4 bases and at J to 5 bases, leaving 5 bases not matched to a gene. In germline, CDR1 is MNHEY, CDR2 SVGEGT.